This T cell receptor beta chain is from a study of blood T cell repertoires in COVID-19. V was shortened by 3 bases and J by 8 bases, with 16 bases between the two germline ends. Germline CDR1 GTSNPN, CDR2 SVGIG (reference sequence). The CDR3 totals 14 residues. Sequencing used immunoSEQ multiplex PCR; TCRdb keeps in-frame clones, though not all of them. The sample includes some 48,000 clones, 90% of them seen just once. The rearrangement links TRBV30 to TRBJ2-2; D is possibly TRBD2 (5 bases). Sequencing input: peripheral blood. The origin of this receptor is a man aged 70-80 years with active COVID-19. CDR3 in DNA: TGTGCCTGGAGCCTAACGGGGTCCGGAGGGGAGCTGTTTTTT. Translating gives CAWSLTGSGGELFF.